This T cell receptor beta chain was identified during a study of metastatic and nonmetastatic thyroid tumors. The table lists this clone with many counts. No patient received treatment before thyroid surgery. The J segment lost 0 bases and the V segment lost 5 bases, leaving 6 bases of the junction unmatched. The V gene's germline CDR1 is MNHEY and CDR2 SMNVEV (reference sequence). The CDR3 totals 16 residues. TCRdb recomputed clones from the PCR reads via MiXCR. The sample yields around 30,000 clones, over 12% seen once. The sequence was collected from a male donor with papillary thyroid cancer or a benign thyroid nodule (not recorded which). Some clones in this sample may be carry-over from other donors' samples. This chain connects TRBV27 to TRBJ2-2, with 7 bases fitting TRBD2. Sequenced input: blood. In DNA form, the CDR3 reads TGTGCCAGCAGTGGAAGGACTAGTCCGAACACCGGGGAGCTGTTTTTT. This sequence encodes CASSGRTSPNTGELFF.